This T cell receptor beta chain derives from a study of identical twins (dated by TCRdb to the mid-2010s). In the study overall: The study deep-sequenced TCR alpha and beta repertoires from monozygotic twins, unrelated adults of various ages and cord blood to test whether fetal clonotypes persist. Replicate twin experiments were performed at different times using different library preparation protocols to rule out contamination. Beyond this particular receptor, the publication reports: Conclusions relied on cross-sectional statistical analysis, since the same donors could not be followed over many years. In monozygotic twins, out-of-frame TCR alpha sharing was systematically underestimated by recombination models, although the models agreed with sharing between unrelated individuals. Invariant T cells such as MAIT and iNKT could partly confound zero-insertion analyses, though diverse VJ usage argued against this for most clonotypes. Out-of-frame TCR alpha sequences shared between twins showed an excess of low generation-probability sequences compared with coincidental sharing between unrelated individuals. Abundant cord blood beta clonotypes carried fewer insertions; young adult naive repertoires showed a weaker similar trend, while memory repertoires showed none. Excess twin sharing in beta out-of-frame sequences was weaker because fewer shared sequences lowered the signal-to-noise ratio.

Library prep was done by 5' RACE. Sequenced using an Illumina HiSeq 2000. Template switching added a universal primer binding site, and the final cDNA carried a unique molecular identifier that allowed TCR cDNA molecules to be counted accurately. First-strand cDNA for TCR alpha and beta chains was synthesized from specific primers in the conserved constant-segment region. To control for contamination, every cDNA library was double barcoded, receiving both a SMART-Mk sample barcode and Illumina barcodes. Two successive PCR steps introduced TruSeq adapter sequences along with Illumina sample barcodes. TCR alpha and beta cDNA libraries were sequenced on the Illumina HiSeq platform with custom primers. As for how the authors treated the data: Unique molecular identifiers were extracted from raw reads with MiGEC, and CDR3 positions were determined with MiXCR. Recombination models were inferred per individual with the repgenHMM and IGoR tools using an EM algorithm. The analysis of shared clonotypes was done with the tcR package in R, with sharing normalized by the product of cloneset sizes. To study raw recombination free of thymic and clonal selection effects, out-of-frame nonproductive sequences were analyzed. The public reads were run again by TCRdb, first through fastp at Q25 and then through MiXCR, and only productive beta chains were kept. Each entry is one CDR3 protein sequence, shown with its most common DNA and genes. These V and J calls are TCRdb output, not the study's own analysis. The sample data list about 240,000 distinct CDR3 sequences, and over 9.5% of these were observed just once. 9% to 10% of the sample is in the top ten clones.

Only healthy Caucasian donors were included. Miltenyi CD45RO+ enrichment and human naive T-cell isolation kits were used to isolate memory (CD45RO+) and naive T cells from PBMC. This clonotype was recorded at least ten times. Its binding antigen is unknown. The input lacks base qualities; no much larger clone sits a single base away. The clonotype originates from a man in his fifties in good health. The sample comprised memory T cells sorted from blood. The cell subset or site label for this specimen denotes: CD45RO+ enriched T cells.

The bases read TGTGCCAGCAGCTTGTCGGGGGGCAATCAGCCCCAGCATTTT. Its product reads: CASSLSGGNQPQHF. The rearrangement joined TRBV5-5 to TRBJ1-5; TRBD1 is perhaps the D gene, given 5 matching bases. The cysteine opens and the phenylalanine closes a CDR3 of 14 amino acids. The kept DNA is CDR3 alone, 42 bases in frame from the first base. CDR1 and CDR2 are read off the germline V gene (reference sequence) as SGHKS and YYEKEE. Between the V and J ends, shortened by 1 base and 2 bases respectively, the junction contains 7 bases.